These 14 T cell receptor beta chains share one sample of origin, sequenced in a study of lymphopenia after photon versus proton radiotherapy. The data were produced by immunoSEQ multiplex PCR, yet TCRdb's version contains in-frame clones alone and is incomplete. The sample yields approximately 160,000 clones, approximately 90% seen once. This material consisted of peripheral blood, taken from a patient treated with photon-based radiotherapy. Receptors originate from a man aged 50 to 60 with gastric cancer.

The chain carries TRBV6-4 and TRBJ2-1, with D tentatively TRBD2 (6 bases). The CDR3 has 16 residues. V gave up 2 bases and J gave up 2 bases, with 13 bases separating them. Germline V gives CDR1 MRHNA, CDR2 SNTAGT. The DNA of the CDR3 is TGTGCCAGCAGTGACGTTGGTAGCGGTCCCTACAATGAGCAGTTCTTC. Amino acid sequence: CASSDVGSGPYNEQFF.

The J gene is TRBJ2-5, the V gene TRBV5-1; unclear D gene. This CDR3 region has 11 residues. CDR1 SGHRS and CDR2 YFSETQ come from the germline V gene. V was trimmed by 5 bases and J by 5 bases, leaving 7 bases between them. CDR3 amino acids: CASREGETQYF. In DNA form, the CDR3 reads TGCGCCAGCAGGGAAGGGGAGACCCAGTACTTC.

V and J are TRBV19 and TRBJ2-7; D gene ambiguous. Between the trimmed V and J ends, which lost 5 bases and 7 bases, there was a span of 15 bases. CDR1 and CDR2 from the germline V gene are LNHDA and SQIVND (reference sequence). This CDR3 is 13 amino acids long. The CDR3 here is CASSGGLTPEQYF. The CDR3 coding sequence is TGTGCCAGTAGTGGCGGCCTCACACCGGAGCAGTACTTC.

V usage is TRBV19 and J usage is TRBJ1-1; D remains unclear. There are 13 residues in the CDR3. Trimming took 5 bases from V and 3 from J, leaving 10 bases between them. Germline values: CDR1 LNHDA, CDR2 SQIVND (reference sequence). The CDR3 DNA reads as TGTGCCAGTAGTGATAGACTGTACACTGAAGCTTTCTTT. Its protein is CASSDRLYTEAFF.

This chain connects TRBV11-2 to TRBJ2-5; TRBD1 is a possible D gene (6 bases). Germline CDR1 reads SGHAT; CDR2 reads FQNNGV. The CDR3 covers 14 residues. V lost 5 bases, J lost 3 bases, and 13 bases lay in between. CDR3 protein: CASSTRDIEETQYF. CDR3 coding DNA: TGTGCCAGCAGCACCAGGGACATCGAAGAGACCCAGTACTTC. Complete variable domain (other parts from reference TRBV11-2 and TRBJ2-5): EAGVAQSPRYKIIEKRQSVAFWCNPISGHATLYWYQQILGQGPKLLIQFQNNGVVDDSQLPKDRFSAERLKGVDSTLKIQPAKLEDSAVYLCASSTRDIEETQYFGPGTRLLVL.

V is TRBV30 and J is TRBJ2-7; 9 bases are a match to TRBD2. CDR3 length: 15 residues. From germline, CDR1 is GTSNPN and CDR2 SVGIG (reference sequence). V lost 3 bases to trimming and J lost 2 bases; unmatched junction nucleotides: 8. The CDR3 spells CAWRQGLAPTYEQYF. CDR3 DNA sequence: TGTGCCTGGAGACAGGGACTAGCCCCGACCTACGAGCAGTACTTC.

This clone appeared a single time. The chain carries TRBV14 and TRBJ2-1; D possibly uses TRBD1 or TRBD2 (6 bases each). The ends were cut back, 1 base at V and 3 bases at J, with 19 bases in the middle. This CDR3 region has 18 residues. Germline-derived CDR1 and CDR2 are SGHDN and FVKESK. This chain's CDR3 is CASSQGVLGAGRYNEQFF. The CDR3 DNA follows: TGTGCCAGCAGCCAAGGGGTCCTGGGGGCGGGACGCTACAATGAGCAGTTCTTC.

The genes are TRBV18 and TRBJ2-7; 10 bases fit TRBD2. Losses at the gene ends were 0 bases for V and 3 bases for J; bases not matched to a gene: 11. Germline CDR1 KGHSH, CDR2 LQKENI. The CDR3 length is 18 residues. CDR3: CASSPPGLAISLVYEQYF. CDR3 coding DNA: TGTGCCAGCTCACCACCGGGACTAGCGATCTCTCTAGTCTACGAGCAGTACTTC.

The genes are TRBV6-6 and TRBJ1-2; TRBD1 aligns across 8 bases. V lost 6 bases, J lost 6 bases, and 9 bases stayed unmatched. CDR3 size: 14 residues. Germline V gene sequence: CDR1 MNHNY, CDR2 SVGAGI (reference sequence). This chain's CDR3 is CASRGRGRDNGYTF. CDR3 in DNA: TGTGCCAGCAGGGGCAGGGGGCGTGATAATGGCTACACCTTC.

The rearrangement uses TRBV25-1 and TRBJ2-1; a weak D match, TRBD1 (5 bases). Germline CDR1 MGHDK, CDR2 SYGVNS. This CDR3 comprises 16 residues. Deletions cut 2 bases from V and 1 base from J, with 12 bases between. Written as DNA, the CDR3 is TGTGCCAGCAGTGAACAGGCAGGGTTTTCCTACAATGAGCAGTTCTTC. Amino acids: CASSEQAGFSYNEQFF.

Details on this clone: Other DNA sequences within the sample encode an identical CDR3. The chain employs TRBV9 and TRBJ2-7; D is unclear. Trimming took off 2 bases at V and 3 bases at J, with 15 bases between the two ends. CDR3 length equals 15 residues. The germline V gene has CDR1 SGDLS and CDR2 YYNGEE. The CDR3 is CASSVASGPLYEQYF. The CDR3 region has the DNA TGTGCCAGCAGCGTTGCCTCTGGGCCCCTCTACGAGCAGTACTTC.

The chain carries TRBV29-1 and TRBJ2-5, with D uncertain. Trimming shortened V by 4 bases and J by 0 bases, and 9 bases separated the two germline ends. Germline CDR1 is SQVTM and CDR2 is ANQGSEA. The CDR3 extends over 13 amino acids. The CDR3 bases are TGCAGCGTTGTAGCTGGGTACCAAGAGACCCAGTACTTC. Protein product: CSVVAGYQETQYF.

The gene calls are TRBV6-5 and TRBJ1-5; 7 nucleotides agree with TRBD1. Germline lookup yields CDR1 MNHEY and CDR2 SVGAGI. CDR3 size: 14 residues. Trimming cost V 7 bases and J 3 bases; bases outside gene matches: 6. This chain's CDR3 is CASKNTGDNQPQHF. CDR3 coding DNA: TGTGCCAGCAAAAATACAGGGGACAATCAGCCCCAGCATTTT.

The CDR3 sequence: CASSQDRSAGNTIYF. For the CDR3, the DNA is TGTGCCAGCAGCCAAGACAGGTCGGCGGGAAACACCATATATTTT. The chain joins TRBV4-2 to TRBJ1-3; D remains ambiguous. This CDR3 spans 15 amino acids. Germline-derived CDR1 and CDR2 are LGHNA and YNFKEQ. Trimming pared 0 bases from V and 4 bases from J, leaving 10 bases between.